A single TCR beta chain is shown here with its context. The data derive from a study of blood T cell repertoires in COVID-19. Methods used by the authors: Reference gene primer amplification yielded estimated nucleated cell counts. Only in-frame clones appear in the TCRdb table, and some are missing; sequencing was by immunoSEQ multiplex PCR. From that table come the V and J calls and clone size; the DNA was used to work out D and trimming. The sample has 130,000 or so clones; about 80% are singletons. The sequence derives from a woman of 80 years or more with acute or convalescent COVID-19. The sequenced sample was peripheral blood.

The CDR3, as DNA: TGTGCCAGCAGCCCGGGAGGGGGGACTGAAGCTTTCTTT. It translates to CASSPGGGTEAFF. The chain employs TRBV7-6 and TRBJ1-1, with D possibly TRBD1 on 6 matching bases. V was shortened by 5 bases and J by 5 bases, with 12 bases between the two germline ends. This CDR3 is built from 13 residues. Germline CDR1 SGHVS, CDR2 FNYEAQ. Full variable domain (outside the CDR3, taken from reference TRBV7-6 and TRBJ1-1): GAGVSQSPRYKVTKRGQDVALRCDPISGHVSLYWYRQALGQGPEFLTYFNYEAQQDKSGLPNDRFSAERPEGSISTLTIQRTEQRDSAMYRCASSPGGGTEAFFGQGTRLTVV.